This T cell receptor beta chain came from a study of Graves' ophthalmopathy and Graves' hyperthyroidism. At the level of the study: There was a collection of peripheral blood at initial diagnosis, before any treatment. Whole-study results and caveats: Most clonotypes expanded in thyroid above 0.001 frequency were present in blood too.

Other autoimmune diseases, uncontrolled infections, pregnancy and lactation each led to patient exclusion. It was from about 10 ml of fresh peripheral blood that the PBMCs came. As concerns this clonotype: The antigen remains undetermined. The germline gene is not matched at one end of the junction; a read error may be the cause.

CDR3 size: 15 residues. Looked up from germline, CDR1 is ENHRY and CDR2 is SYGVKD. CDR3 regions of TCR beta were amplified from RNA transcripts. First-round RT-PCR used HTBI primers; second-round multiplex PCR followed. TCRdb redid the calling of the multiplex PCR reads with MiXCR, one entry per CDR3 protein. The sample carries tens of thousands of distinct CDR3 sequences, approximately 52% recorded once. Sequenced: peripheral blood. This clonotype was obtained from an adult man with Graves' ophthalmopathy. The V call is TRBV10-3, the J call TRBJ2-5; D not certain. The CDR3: CATSDGQASQETQYF. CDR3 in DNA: TGTGCCACCAGTGATGGGCAGGCCAGCCAAGAGACCCAGTACTTC.